The 2 T cell receptor beta chains below were found in one sample sequenced in a study of cytomegalovirus exposure and HLA in healthy donors (TCRdb year 2017). Library preparation employed the immunoSEQ multiplex PCR assay. The multiplex PCR relied on a mix of 60 forward primers for TCR Vbeta segments and 13 reverse primers for TCR Jbeta segments. TCRdb took over this immuneACCESS table, retaining in-frame rearrangements with V and J assigned. Such tables are incomplete; in checked studies, under half of the missing clones stem from an unresolved V gene, and the remainder is unexplained. The sample's table covers about 160,000 clones. The top ten clonotypes cover 1% to 1.5% of the sample. Sequenced: PBMCs. The receptors were sampled from a woman in her fifties or sixties in good health and CMV-seronegative.

This rearrangement joins TRBV30 to TRBJ2-7, with 12 positions matching TRBD1. This CDR3 is 16 amino acids long. The germline CDR1 and CDR2 sequences are GTSNPN and SVGIG (reference sequence). The V segment lost 5 bases and the J segment 5 bases; nucleotides outside the gene matches: 13. Here the CDR3 reads CAWFPRPGQGAHEQYF. Written as DNA, the CDR3 is TGTGCCTGGTTCCCTCGACCGGGACAGGGGGCTCACGAGCAGTACTTC.

The chain has TRBV19 and TRBJ2-7, with no clear D. CDR1 is LNHDA, CDR2 SQIVND, per germline (reference sequence). The CDR3 consists of 13 residues. The ends were cut back, 5 bases at V and 5 bases at J, with 13 bases in the middle. The CDR3 region is CASSESFLDEQYF. CDR3 nucleotide sequence: TGTGCCAGTAGTGAGTCCTTCCTTGACGAGCAGTACTTC.